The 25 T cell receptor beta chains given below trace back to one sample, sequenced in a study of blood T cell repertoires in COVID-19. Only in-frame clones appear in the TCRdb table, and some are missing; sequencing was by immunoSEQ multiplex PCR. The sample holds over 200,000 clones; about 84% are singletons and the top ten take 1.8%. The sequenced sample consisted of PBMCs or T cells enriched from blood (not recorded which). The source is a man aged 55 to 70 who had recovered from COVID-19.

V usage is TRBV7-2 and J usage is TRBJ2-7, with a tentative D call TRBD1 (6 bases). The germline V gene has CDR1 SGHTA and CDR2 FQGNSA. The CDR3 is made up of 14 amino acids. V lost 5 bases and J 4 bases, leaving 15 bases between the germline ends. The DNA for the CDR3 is TGTGCCAGCAGCGCGGTTGGGGGCGATTACGAGCAGTACTTC. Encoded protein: CASSAVGGDYEQYF. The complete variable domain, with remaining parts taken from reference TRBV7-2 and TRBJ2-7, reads GAGVSQSPSNKVTEKGKDVELRCDPISGHTALYWYRQSLGQGLEFLIYFQGNSAPDKSGLPSDRFSAERTGGSVSTLTIQRTQQEDSAVYLCASSAVGGDYEQYFGPGTRLTVT.

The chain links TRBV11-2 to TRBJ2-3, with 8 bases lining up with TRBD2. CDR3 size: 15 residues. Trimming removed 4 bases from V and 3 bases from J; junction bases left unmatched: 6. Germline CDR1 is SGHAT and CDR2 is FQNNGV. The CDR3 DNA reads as TGTGCCAGCAGCTACCGGGGGGGGGCGACAGATACGCAGTATTTT. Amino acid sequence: CASSYRGGATDTQYF.

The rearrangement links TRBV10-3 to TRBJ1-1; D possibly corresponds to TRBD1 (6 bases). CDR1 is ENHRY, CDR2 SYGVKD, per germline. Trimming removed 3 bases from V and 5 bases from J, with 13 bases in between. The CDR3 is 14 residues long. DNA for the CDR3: TGTGCCATCAGTGACTTAGGGGGATTAACTGAAGCTTTCTTT. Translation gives CAISDLGGLTEAFF.

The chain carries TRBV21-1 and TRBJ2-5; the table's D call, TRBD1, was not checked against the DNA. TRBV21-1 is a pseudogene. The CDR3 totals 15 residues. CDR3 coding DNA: TGTGCCAGCAGCAATGTATACAGCACCAAAGAGACCCAGTACTTC. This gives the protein CASSNVYSTKETQYF.

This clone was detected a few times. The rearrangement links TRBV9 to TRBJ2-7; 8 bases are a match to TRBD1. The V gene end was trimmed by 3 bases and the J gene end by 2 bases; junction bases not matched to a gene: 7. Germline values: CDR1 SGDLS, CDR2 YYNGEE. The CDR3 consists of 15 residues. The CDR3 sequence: CASSEAGTGTYEQYF. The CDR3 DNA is TGTGCCAGCAGCGAGGCCGGGACAGGAACCTACGAGCAGTACTTC.

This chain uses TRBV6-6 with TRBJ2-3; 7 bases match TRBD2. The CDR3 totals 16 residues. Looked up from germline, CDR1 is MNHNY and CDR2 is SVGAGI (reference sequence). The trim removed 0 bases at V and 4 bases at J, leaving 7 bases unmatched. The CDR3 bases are TGTGCCAGCAGTTACTCTGCGGGGGTCGGCCCAGATACGCAGTATTTT. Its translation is CASSYSAGVGPDTQYF.

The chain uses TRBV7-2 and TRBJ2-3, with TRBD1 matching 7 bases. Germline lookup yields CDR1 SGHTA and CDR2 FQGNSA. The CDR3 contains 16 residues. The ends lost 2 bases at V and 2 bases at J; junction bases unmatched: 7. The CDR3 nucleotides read TGTGCCAGCAGCTTATGGTCAGGGGGTAACACAGATACGCAGTATTTT. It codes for CASSLWSGGNTDTQYF. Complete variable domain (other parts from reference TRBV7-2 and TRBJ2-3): GAGVSQSPSNKVTEKGKDVELRCDPISGHTALYWYRQSLGQGLEFLIYFQGNSAPDKSGLPSDRFSAERTGGSVSTLTIQRTQQEDSAVYLCASSLWSGGNTDTQYFGPGTRLTVL.

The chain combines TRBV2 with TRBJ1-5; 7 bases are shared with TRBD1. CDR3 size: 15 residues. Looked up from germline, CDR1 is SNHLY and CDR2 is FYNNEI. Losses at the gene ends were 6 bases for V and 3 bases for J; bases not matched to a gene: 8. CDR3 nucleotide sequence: TGTGCCAGCAGCGTCCGACAGGGTCTCAATCAGCCCCAGCATTTT. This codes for CASSVRQGLNQPQHF.

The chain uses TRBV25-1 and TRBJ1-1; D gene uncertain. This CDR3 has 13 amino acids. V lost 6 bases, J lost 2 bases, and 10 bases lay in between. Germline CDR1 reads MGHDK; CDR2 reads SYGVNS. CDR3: CASSPSSNTEAFF. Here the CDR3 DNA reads TGTGCCAGCAGCCCCTCAAGCAACACTGAAGCTTTCTTT.

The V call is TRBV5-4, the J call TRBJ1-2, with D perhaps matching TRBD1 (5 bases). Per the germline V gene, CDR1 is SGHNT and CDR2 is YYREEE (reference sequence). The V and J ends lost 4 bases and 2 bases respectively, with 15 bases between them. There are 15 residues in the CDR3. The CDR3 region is CASSELGDRNYGYTF. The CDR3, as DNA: TGTGCCAGCAGCGAGCTTGGTGACAGAAACTATGGCTACACCTTC. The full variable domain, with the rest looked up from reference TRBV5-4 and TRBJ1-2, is ETGVTQSPTHLIKTRGQQVTLRCSSQSGHNTVSWYQQALGQGPQFIFQYYREEENGRGNFPPRFSGLQFPNYSSELNVNALELDDSALYLCASSELGDRNYGYTFGSGTRLTVV.

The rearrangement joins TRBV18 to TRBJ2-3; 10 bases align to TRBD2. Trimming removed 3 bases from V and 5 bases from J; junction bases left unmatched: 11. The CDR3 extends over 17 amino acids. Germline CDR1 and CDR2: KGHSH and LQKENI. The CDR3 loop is CASSPGLAGAGVDTQYF. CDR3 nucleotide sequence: TGTGCCAGCTCACCGGGGCTAGCGGGGGCTGGTGTAGATACGCAGTATTTT.

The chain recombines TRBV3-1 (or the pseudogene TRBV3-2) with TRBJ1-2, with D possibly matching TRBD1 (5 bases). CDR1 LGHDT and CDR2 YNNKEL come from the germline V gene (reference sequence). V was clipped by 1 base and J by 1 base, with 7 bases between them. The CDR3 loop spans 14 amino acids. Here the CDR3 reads CASSQGQGNYGYTF. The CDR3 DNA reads TGTGCCAGCAGCCAAGGGCAGGGTAACTATGGCTACACCTTC.

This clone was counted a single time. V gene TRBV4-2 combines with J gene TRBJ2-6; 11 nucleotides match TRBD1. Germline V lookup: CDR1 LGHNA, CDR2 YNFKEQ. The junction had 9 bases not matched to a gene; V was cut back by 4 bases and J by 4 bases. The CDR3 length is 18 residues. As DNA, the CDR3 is TGTGCCAGCAGCCCCCTGGACAGGGGGCCCTCGGGGGCCAACGTCCTGACTTTC. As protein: CASSPLDRGPSGANVLTF.

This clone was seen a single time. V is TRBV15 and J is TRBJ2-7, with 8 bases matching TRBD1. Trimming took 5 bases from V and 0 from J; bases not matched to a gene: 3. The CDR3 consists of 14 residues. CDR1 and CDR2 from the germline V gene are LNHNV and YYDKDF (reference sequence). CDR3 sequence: CATSRTGSSYEQYF. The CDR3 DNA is TGTGCCACCAGCCGGACAGGGAGCTCCTACGAGCAGTACTTC.

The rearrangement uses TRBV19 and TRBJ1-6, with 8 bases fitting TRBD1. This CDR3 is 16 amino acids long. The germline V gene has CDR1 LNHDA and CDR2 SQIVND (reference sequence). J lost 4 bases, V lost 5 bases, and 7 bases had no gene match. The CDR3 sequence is CASSVAGTGYNSPLHF. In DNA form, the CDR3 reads TGTGCCAGTAGTGTTGCCGGGACAGGATATAATTCACCCCTCCACTTT. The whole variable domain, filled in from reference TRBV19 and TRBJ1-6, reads DGGITQSPKYLFRKEGQNVTLSCEQNLNHDAMYWYRQDPGQGLRLIYYSQIVNDFQKGDIAEGYSVSREKKESFPLTVTSAQKNPTAFYLCASSVAGTGYNSPLHFGNGTRLTVT.

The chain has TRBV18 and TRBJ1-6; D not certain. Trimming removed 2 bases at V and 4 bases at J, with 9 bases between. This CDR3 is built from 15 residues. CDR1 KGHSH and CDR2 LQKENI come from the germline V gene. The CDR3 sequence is CASSPAADYNSPLHF. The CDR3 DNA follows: TGTGCCAGCTCACCAGCGGCTGATTATAATTCACCCCTCCACTTT.

CDR3 region: CASSSPGRGDYGYTF. The CDR3 nucleotides read TGTGCCAGCAGTTCCCCGGGCAGGGGTGACTATGGCTACACCTTC. The chain uses TRBV6-5 and TRBJ1-2; possible D gene TRBD1, 6 bases. V shed 4 bases and J shed 3 bases, with 15 bases lying between them. Germline V lookup: CDR1 MNHEY, CDR2 SVGAGI. The CDR3 consists of 15 residues.

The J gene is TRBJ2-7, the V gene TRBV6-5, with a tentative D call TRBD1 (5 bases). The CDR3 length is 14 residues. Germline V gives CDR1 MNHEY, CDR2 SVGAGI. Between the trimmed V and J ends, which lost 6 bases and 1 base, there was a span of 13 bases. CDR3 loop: CASSARRESYEQYF. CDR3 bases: TGTGCCAGCAGCGCACGCAGGGAATCCTACGAGCAGTACTTC.

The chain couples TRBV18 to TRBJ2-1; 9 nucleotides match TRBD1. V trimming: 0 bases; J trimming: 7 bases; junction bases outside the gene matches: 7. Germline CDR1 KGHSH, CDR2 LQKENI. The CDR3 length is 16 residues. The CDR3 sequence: CASSPPGQGRRNEQFF. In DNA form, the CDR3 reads TGTGCCAGCTCACCACCGGGACAGGGAAGGAGGAATGAGCAGTTCTTC.

The CDR3 loop is CASSSGDISYEQYF. DNA of the CDR3: TGTGCCAGCAGCTCCGGGGACATCTCCTACGAGCAGTACTTC. V is TRBV5-5 and J is TRBJ2-7; D may be TRBD1 (6 bases). Trimming removed 3 bases from V and 0 bases from J, with 10 bases in between. Germline assignment: CDR1 SGHKS and CDR2 YYEKEE (reference sequence). The CDR3 extends over 14 amino acids.

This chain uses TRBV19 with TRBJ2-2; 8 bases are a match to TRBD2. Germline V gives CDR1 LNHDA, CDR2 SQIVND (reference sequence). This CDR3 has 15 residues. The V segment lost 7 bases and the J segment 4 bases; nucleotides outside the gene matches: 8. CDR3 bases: TGTGCCAGTAACGAACGGGGGGGCCTCACCGGGGAGCTGTTTTTT. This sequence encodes CASNERGGLTGELFF.

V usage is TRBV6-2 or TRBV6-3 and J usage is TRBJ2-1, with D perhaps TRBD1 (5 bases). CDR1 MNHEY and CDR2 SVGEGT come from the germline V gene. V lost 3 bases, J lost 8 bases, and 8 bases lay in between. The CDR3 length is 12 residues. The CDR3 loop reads CASSYQGYEQFF. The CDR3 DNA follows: TGTGCCAGCAGTTATCAGGGTTATGAGCAGTTCTTC.

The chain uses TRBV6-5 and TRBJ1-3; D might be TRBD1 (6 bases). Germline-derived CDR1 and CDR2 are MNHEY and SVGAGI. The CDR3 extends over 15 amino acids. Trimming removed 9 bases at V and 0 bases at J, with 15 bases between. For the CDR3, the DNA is TGTGCCAGTCGGGAGGGGGGATCCTCTGGAAACACCATATATTTT. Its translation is CASREGGSSGNTIYF.

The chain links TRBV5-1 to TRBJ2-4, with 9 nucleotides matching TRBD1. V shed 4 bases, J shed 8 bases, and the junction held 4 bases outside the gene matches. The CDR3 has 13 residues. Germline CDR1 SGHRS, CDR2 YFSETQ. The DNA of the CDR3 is TGCGCCAGCAGCCACCGGGACAGGGACATTCAGTACTTC. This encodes CASSHRDRDIQYF.

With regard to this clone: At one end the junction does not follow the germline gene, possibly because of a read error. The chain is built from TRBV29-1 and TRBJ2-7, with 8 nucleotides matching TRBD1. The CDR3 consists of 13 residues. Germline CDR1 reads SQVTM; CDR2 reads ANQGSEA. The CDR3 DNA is TGCAGCGTGGAAGGGCAGGGGGCATACGAGCAGTACTTC. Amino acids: CSVEGQGAYEQYF.